Shown below are 8 T cell receptor beta chains from a single sample sequenced in a study of blood T cell repertoires in COVID-19. The protocol was immunoSEQ multiplex PCR, while the TCRdb copy is restricted to in-frame clones and leaves out a portion. This sample carries some 76,000 clones, about four fifths of them seen once, and the ten largest clones take more than 9.5%. The sample consisted of peripheral blood. These receptors came from a man over 45 with acute or convalescent COVID-19.

This chain links TRBV18 with TRBJ2-7; TRBD1 matches 9 bases. The CDR3 sequence is 14 residues long. Germline V lookup: CDR1 KGHSH, CDR2 LQKENI. The ends lost 4 bases at V and 4 bases at J; junction bases unmatched: 5. CDR3 residues: CASSLATGGYEQYF. The CDR3 DNA sequence: TGTGCCAGCTCACTCGCGACAGGGGGGTACGAGCAGTACTTC.

This clone was observed a few times. The chain recombines TRBV7-2 with TRBJ2-3; 7 bases align to TRBD2. Germline loops: CDR1 SGHTA, CDR2 FQGNSA. CDR3 length equals 17 residues. Losses at the gene ends were 1 base for V and 0 bases for J; bases not matched to a gene: 7. CDR3 in DNA: TGTGCCAGCAGCTTAGATGACTCCGGGAGGAGCACAGATACGCAGTATTTT. It specifies CASSLDDSGRSTDTQYF.

The chain uses TRBV5-6 and TRBJ2-1, with D maybe TRBD2 (6 bases). Trimming stripped 2 bases from V and 8 bases from J, with 17 bases between. The CDR3 runs to 15 residues. CDR1 and CDR2 from the germline V gene are SGHDT and YYEEEE. Written as DNA, the CDR3 is TGTGCCAGCAGCTTTAGGGGAGGATCCCTTTATGAGCAGTTCTTC. It codes for CASSFRGGSLYEQFF.

The chain is built from TRBV29-1 and TRBJ1-1, with D perhaps matching TRBD1 (6 bases). The germline gives CDR1 SQVTM, CDR2 ANQGSEA. The germline V and J ends were trimmed by 4 bases and 5 bases, with 14 bases remaining between them. This CDR3 contains 13 residues. CDR3 amino acids: CSVAVGAMTEAFF. The CDR3, as DNA: TGCAGCGTTGCCGTGGGGGCTATGACTGAAGCTTTCTTT. The whole variable domain, remainder taken from reference TRBV29-1 and TRBJ1-1, is SAVISQKPSRDICQRGTSLTIQCQVDSQVTMMFWYRQQPGQSLTLIATANQGSEATYESGFVIDKFPISRPNLTFSTLTVSNMSPEDSSIYLCSVAVGAMTEAFFGQGTRLTVV.

This clone was picked up one time. The J gene is TRBJ2-5, the V gene TRBV5-6; tentative D call: TRBD2 (5 bases). There are 15 residues in the CDR3. Germline V CDR1 and CDR2: SGHDT, YYEEEE. Trimming stripped 4 bases from V and 5 bases from J, with 18 bases between. CDR3 residues: CASSTPLRGMETQYF. For the CDR3, the DNA is TGTGCCAGCAGCACCCCCCTACGGGGAATGGAGACCCAGTACTTC.

The chain recombines TRBV5-1 with TRBJ1-1; no firm D call. The CDR3 has 13 amino acids. Trimming pared 4 bases from V and 1 base from J, leaving 8 bases between. Looked up from germline, CDR1 is SGHRS and CDR2 is YFSETQ. In DNA, the CDR3 is TGCGCCAGCAGCGGCCAGGAGAACACTGAAGCTTTCTTT. Its protein product is CASSGQENTEAFF. Full variable domain (outside the CDR3, taken from reference TRBV5-1 and TRBJ1-1): KAGVTQTPRYLIKTRGQQVTLSCSPISGHRSVSWYQQTPGQGLQFLFEYFSETQRNKGNFPGRFSGRQFSNSRSEMNVSTLELGDSALYLCASSGQENTEAFFGQGTRLTVV.

In its sample, this clone was seen once. V usage is TRBV11-2 and J usage is TRBJ2-1; TRBD2 agrees at 12 bases. Germline V CDR1 and CDR2: SGHAT, FQNNGV. V was clipped by 6 bases and J by 8 bases; unmatched bases: 8. This CDR3 is built from 15 residues. This chain's CDR3 is CASRRLAGAPDEQFF. DNA of the CDR3: TGTGCCAGCAGACGACTAGCGGGGGCCCCGGATGAGCAGTTCTTC. The full variable domain, completed using reference TRBV11-2 and TRBJ2-1, is EAGVAQSPRYKIIEKRQSVAFWCNPISGHATLYWYQQILGQGPKLLIQFQNNGVVDDSQLPKDRFSAERLKGVDSTLKIQPAKLEDSAVYLCASRRLAGAPDEQFFGPGTRLTVL.

This rearrangement joins TRBV3-1 (or the pseudogene TRBV3-2) to TRBJ1-1; 8 bases align to TRBD1. The CDR3 spans 19 residues. After removal of 1 base from V and 1 base from J, the junction contained 14 bases not matched to a gene. Germline assignment: CDR1 LGHDT and CDR2 YNNKEL (reference sequence). DNA of the CDR3: TGTGCCAGCAGCCAAGGTGCAGGGGGCACCAGAATTACGAACACTGAAGCTTTCTTT. It encodes CASSQGAGGTRITNTEAFF.